A single sample gave rise to the 16 T cell receptor beta chains below, sequenced in a study of beta chain features in type 1 diabetes. As every portion of the isolated RNA was reverse transcribed, the sequencing read expressed TCRB transcripts. Profiling relied on immunoSEQ multiplex PCR, and the TCRdb table lists in-frame clones only, not all of them. The sample holds about 150,000 clones, 8.5% to 14% seen once. The specimen was central memory CD4+ T cells from blood. These receptors all come from a man between 18 and 29 years old in good health.

The genes are TRBV28 and TRBJ2-3; D not resolved. Germline CDR1 reads MDHEN; CDR2 reads SYDVKM. Trimming left V 10 bases short and J 7 bases short, with 12 bases between. CDR3 length equals 11 residues. CDR3 bases: TGTGCCACCTCAGTCGGGTATACGCAGTATTTT. Its protein product is CATSVGYTQYF.

This clone was seen a few times. The chain uses TRBV4-2 and TRBJ1-1, with 9 nucleotides matching TRBD1. V was clipped by 8 bases and J by 1 base; unmatched bases: 2. There are 13 residues in the CDR3. CDR1 LGHNA and CDR2 YNFKEQ come from the germline V gene. The CDR3 here is CASSTGGNTEAFF. CDR3 nucleotide sequence: TGTGCCAGCTCGACAGGGGGGAACACTGAAGCTTTCTTT.

This clone was recorded many times. The V call is TRBV4-3, the J call TRBJ2-3, with D hard to call. The germline CDR1 and CDR2 sequences are LGHNA and YSLEER. Trimming took off 0 bases at V and 2 bases at J, with 6 bases between the two ends. CDR3 length: 14 amino acids. In nucleotides, the CDR3 is TGCGCCAGCAGCCAAGATGGCACCACAGATACGCAGTATTTT. As protein: CASSQDGTTDTQYF.

In its sample, this clone was seen a few times. This could be a read error, since a much larger clone is one nucleotide away. The rearrangement joins TRBV30 to TRBJ2-2, with 7 bases aligning to TRBD1. Germline V gene lookup returns CDR1 GTSNPN and CDR2 SVGIG (reference sequence). Trimming cost V 1 base and J 1 base; bases outside gene matches: 6. The CDR3 spans 16 residues. This chain's CDR3 is CAWSGSRTGNTGELFF. The CDR3 DNA is TGTGCCTGGAGTGGGAGCAGGACAGGGAACACCGGGGAGCTGTTTTTT.

The chain links TRBV29-1 to TRBJ1-2; 9 nucleotides agree with TRBD1. Per the germline V gene, CDR1 is SQVTM and CDR2 is ANQGSEA. V lost 6 bases to trimming and J lost 4 bases; unmatched junction nucleotides: 9. The CDR3 runs 14 residues. The CDR3 nucleotides read TGCAGCGTACCGGGACAGGGATTAACCTATGGCTACACCTTC. Amino acids: CSVPGQGLTYGYTF. The full variable domain, in which reference TRBV29-1 and TRBJ1-2 provide the parts outside the CDR3, is SAVISQKPSRDICQRGTSLTIQCQVDSQVTMMFWYRQQPGQSLTLIATANQGSEATYESGFVIDKFPISRPNLTFSTLTVSNMSPEDSSIYLCSVPGQGLTYGYTFGSGTRLTVV.

The chain employs TRBV19 and TRBJ2-1, with 10 positions matching TRBD2. The CDR3 length is 19 residues. V gave up 6 bases and J gave up 2 bases; unmatched junction bases: 16. Germline values: CDR1 LNHDA, CDR2 SQIVND (reference sequence). This CDR3 is CASSFPSSGSRDTYNEQFF. The CDR3 DNA sequence: TGTGCCAGTAGCTTCCCTTCTAGCGGGAGTAGGGATACCTACAATGAGCAGTTCTTC.

This clone was picked up a small number of times. In nucleotides, the CDR3 is TGTGCCACCAGCAGAGATAAGGGGGCGAACACTGAAGCTTTCTTT. It translates to CATSRDKGANTEAFF. The V and J genes are TRBV15 and TRBJ1-1; 7 bases are shared with TRBD1. Germline V gene sequence: CDR1 LNHNV, CDR2 YYDKDF (reference sequence). This CDR3 spans 15 amino acids. V lost 0 bases, J lost 1 base, and 2 bases stayed unmatched.

The chain uses TRBV7-9 and TRBJ1-2, with D possibly being TRBD1 (6 bases). CDR1 is SEHNR and CDR2 is FQNEAQ in the germline V gene (reference sequence). Trimming took 1 base from V and 6 from J, leaving 9 bases between them. This CDR3 has 13 amino acids. CDR3 coding DNA: TGTGCCAGCAGCTTAGGTCAGGGGAATGGCTACACCTTC. As protein: CASSLGQGNGYTF. Drawing the rest from reference TRBV7-9 and TRBJ1-2, the complete variable domain is DTGVSQNPRHKITKRGQNVTFRCDPISEHNRLYWYRQTLGQGPEFLTYFQNEAQLEKSRLLSDRFSAERPKGSFSTLEIQRTEQGDSAMYLCASSLGQGNGYTFGSGTRLTVV.

The rearrangement links TRBV15 to TRBJ2-7, with a weak D call TRBD1 (5 bases). The CDR3 runs 15 residues. CDR1 LNHNV and CDR2 YYDKDF come from the germline V gene (reference sequence). V was pared by 1 base and J by 4 bases, with 14 bases between. DNA of the CDR3: TGTGCCACCAGCAGAGTTGCAGGGAACTCATACGAGCAGTACTTC. Its translation is CATSRVAGNSYEQYF.

The J gene is TRBJ1-1, the V gene TRBV18; D might be TRBD1 (5 bases). The V gene lost 0 bases and the J gene lost 1 base, with 9 bases spanning the gap. The CDR3 has 15 amino acids. CDR1 KGHSH and CDR2 LQKENI come from the germline V gene. In nucleotides, the CDR3 is TGTGCCAGCTCACCACCTTTGGGGCAGAACACTGAAGCTTTCTTT. It codes for CASSPPLGQNTEAFF.

This chain connects TRBV18 to TRBJ1-1; no definite D call. V was pared by 4 bases and J by 3 bases, with 9 bases between. The germline V gene encodes CDR1 KGHSH and CDR2 LQKENI. The CDR3 is 13 residues long. CDR3: CASSRPRDTEAFF. The DNA of the CDR3 is TGTGCCAGCTCACGCCCGAGGGACACTGAAGCTTTCTTT.

At least ten counts were recorded for this clone. The V call is TRBV18, the J call TRBJ1-1; 9 bases map to TRBD1. This CDR3 contains 14 residues. With V trimmed by 4 bases and J by 1 base, 1 base remained unmatched. Looked up from germline, CDR1 is KGHSH and CDR2 is LQKENI. CDR3 bases: TGTGCCAGCTCACAGGGACAGGGGAACACTGAAGCTTTCTTT. Its translation is CASSQGQGNTEAFF.

In its sample, this clone was seen a few times. V and J are TRBV5-1 and TRBJ2-3; TRBD2 matches 8 bases. Germline loops: CDR1 SGHRS, CDR2 YFSETQ. Germline trimming cut 0 bases from V and 1 base from J; bases unmatched to any gene: 7. This CDR3 has 17 residues. CDR3 amino acids: CASSLERTLAGTDTQYF. The CDR3 nucleotides are TGCGCCAGCAGCTTGGAGCGAACACTAGCGGGCACAGATACGCAGTATTTT.

This clone occurred a few times. The rearrangement joins TRBV30 to TRBJ2-7, with D possibly being TRBD1 or TRBD2 (5 bases each). V was pared by 3 bases and J by 0 bases, with 12 bases between. The CDR3 totals 14 residues. The germline CDR1 and CDR2 sequences are GTSNPN and SVGIG (reference sequence). The CDR3 DNA is TGTGCCTGGAGAGACGGGGCCCGCTCCTACGAGCAGTACTTC. Its translation: CAWRDGARSYEQYF.

This clone was detected a few times. The V and J genes are TRBV7-3 and TRBJ2-7; D is unclear. The CDR3 length is 13 residues. The ends were cut back, 2 bases at V and 3 bases at J, with 8 bases in the middle. From germline, CDR1 is SGHTA and CDR2 FQGTGA. CDR3 bases: TGTGCCAGCAGCTTATCAGGTAGCTACGAGCAGTACTTC. Translation: CASSLSGSYEQYF. The entire variable domain, with the rest obtained from reference TRBV7-3 and TRBJ2-7, is as follows: GAGVSQTPSNKVTEKGKYVELRCDPISGHTALYWYRQSLGQGPEFLIYFQGTGAADDSGLPNDRFFAVRPEGSVSTLKIQRTERGDSAVYLCASSLSGSYEQYFGPGTRLTVT.

This clone occurred a few times. The chain employs TRBV15 and TRBJ1-1; no definite D call. V was clipped by 5 bases and J by 3 bases, with 10 bases between them. Germline CDR1 is LNHNV and CDR2 is YYDKDF (reference sequence). The CDR3 runs 13 residues. The chain's CDR3 is CATSPRLDTEAFF. CDR3 nucleotides: TGTGCCACCAGCCCGCGTTTGGACACTGAAGCTTTCTTT.